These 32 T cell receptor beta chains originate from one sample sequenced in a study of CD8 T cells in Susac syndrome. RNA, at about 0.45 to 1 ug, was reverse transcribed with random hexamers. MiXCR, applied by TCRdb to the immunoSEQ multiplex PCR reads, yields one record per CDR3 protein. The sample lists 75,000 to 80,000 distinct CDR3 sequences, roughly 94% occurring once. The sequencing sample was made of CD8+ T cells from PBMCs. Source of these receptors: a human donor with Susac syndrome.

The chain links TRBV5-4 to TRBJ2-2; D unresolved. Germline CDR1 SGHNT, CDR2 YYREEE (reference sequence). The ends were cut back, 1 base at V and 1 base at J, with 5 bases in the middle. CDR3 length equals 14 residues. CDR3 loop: CASSLSRNTGELFF. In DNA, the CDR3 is TGTGCCAGCAGCTTGTCCAGGAACACCGGGGAGCTGTTTTTT.

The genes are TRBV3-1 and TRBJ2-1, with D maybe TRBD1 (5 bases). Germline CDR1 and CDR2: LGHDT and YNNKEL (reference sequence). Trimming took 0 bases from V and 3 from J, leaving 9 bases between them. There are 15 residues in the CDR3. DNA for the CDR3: TGTGCCAGCAGCCAAGAGGGGCTGGACTACAATGAGCAGTTCTTC. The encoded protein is CASSQEGLDYNEQFF.

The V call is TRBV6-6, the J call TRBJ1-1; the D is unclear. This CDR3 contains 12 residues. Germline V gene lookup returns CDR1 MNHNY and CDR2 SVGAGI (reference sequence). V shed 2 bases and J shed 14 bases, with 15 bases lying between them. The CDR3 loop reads CASSYRAVDKFF. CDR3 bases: TGTGCCAGCAGTTACAGGGCAGTAGACAAGTTCTTT.

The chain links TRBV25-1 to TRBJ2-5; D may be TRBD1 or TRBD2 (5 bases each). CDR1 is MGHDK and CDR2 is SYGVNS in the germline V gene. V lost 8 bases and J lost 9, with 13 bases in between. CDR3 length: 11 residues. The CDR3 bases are TGTGCCAGCGCACGAGGGGACCCCCAGTACTTC. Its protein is CASARGDPQYF.

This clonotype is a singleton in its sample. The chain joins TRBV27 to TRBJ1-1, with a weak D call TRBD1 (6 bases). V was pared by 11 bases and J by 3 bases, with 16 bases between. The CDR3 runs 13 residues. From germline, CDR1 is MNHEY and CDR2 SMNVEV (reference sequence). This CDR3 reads CASEGGGDTEAFF. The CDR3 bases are TGTGCCTCGGAGGGGGGAGGGGACACTGAAGCTTTCTTT.

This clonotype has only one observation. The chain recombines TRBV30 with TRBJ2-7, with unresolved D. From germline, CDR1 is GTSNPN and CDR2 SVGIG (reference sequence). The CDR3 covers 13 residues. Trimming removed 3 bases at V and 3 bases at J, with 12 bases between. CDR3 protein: CAWRRKGDYEQYF. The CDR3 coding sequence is TGTGCCTGGAGGCGCAAGGGTGACTACGAGCAGTACTTC.

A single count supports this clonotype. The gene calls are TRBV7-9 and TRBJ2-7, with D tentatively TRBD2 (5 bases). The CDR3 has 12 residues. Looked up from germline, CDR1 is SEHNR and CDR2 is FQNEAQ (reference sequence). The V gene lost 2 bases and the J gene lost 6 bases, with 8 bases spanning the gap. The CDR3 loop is CASSLLGSEQYF. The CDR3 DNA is TGTGCCAGCAGCTTATTGGGGAGCGAGCAGTACTTC.

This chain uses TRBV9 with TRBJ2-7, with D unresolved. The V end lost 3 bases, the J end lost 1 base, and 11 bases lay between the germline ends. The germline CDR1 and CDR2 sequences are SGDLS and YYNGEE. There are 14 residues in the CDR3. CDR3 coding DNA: TGTGCCAGCAGCGCCCGGACGGAATCCTACGAGCAGTACTTC. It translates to CASSARTESYEQYF.

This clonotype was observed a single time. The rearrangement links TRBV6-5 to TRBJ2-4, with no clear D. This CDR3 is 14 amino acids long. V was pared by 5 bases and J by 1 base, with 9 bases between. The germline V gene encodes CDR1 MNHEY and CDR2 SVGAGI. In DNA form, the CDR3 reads TGTGCCAGCAGTCCCCGGATGGCCAAAAACATTCAGTACTTC. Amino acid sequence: CASSPRMAKNIQYF.

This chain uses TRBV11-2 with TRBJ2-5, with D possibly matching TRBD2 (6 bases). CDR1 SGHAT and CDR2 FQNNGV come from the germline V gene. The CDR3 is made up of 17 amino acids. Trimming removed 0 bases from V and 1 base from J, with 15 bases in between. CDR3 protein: CASSLDPLATLQETQYF. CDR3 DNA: TGTGCCAGCAGCTTAGACCCACTAGCAACCCTCCAAGAGACCCAGTACTTC.

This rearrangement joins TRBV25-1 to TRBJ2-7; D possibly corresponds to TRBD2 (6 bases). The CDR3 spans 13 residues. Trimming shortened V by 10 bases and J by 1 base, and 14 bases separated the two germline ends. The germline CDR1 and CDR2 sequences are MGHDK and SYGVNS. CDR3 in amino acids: CAIEGRESYEQYF. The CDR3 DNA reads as TGTGCCATAGAAGGGCGGGAATCCTACGAGCAGTACTTC.

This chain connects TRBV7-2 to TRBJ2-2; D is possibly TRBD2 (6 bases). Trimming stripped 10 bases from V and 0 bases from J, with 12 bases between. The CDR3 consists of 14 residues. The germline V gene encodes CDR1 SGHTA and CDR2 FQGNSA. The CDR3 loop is CAILEGSNTGELFF. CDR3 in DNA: TGTGCCATCTTGGAGGGGTCGAACACCGGGGAGCTGTTTTTT.

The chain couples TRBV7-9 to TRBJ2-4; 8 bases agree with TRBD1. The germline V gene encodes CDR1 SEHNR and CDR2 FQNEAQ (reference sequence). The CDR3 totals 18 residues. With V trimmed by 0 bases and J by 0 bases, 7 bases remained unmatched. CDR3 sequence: CASSLASGQGSAKNIQYF. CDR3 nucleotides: TGTGCCAGCAGCTTAGCGTCTGGACAGGGATCAGCCAAAAACATTCAGTACTTC.

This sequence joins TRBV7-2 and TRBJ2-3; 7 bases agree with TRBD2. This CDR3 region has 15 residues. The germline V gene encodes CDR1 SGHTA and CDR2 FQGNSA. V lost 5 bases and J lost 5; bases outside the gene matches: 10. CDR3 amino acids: CASSKKAKREDTQYF. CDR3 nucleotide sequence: TGTGCCAGCAGCAAAAAAGCGAAGCGGGAAGATACGCAGTATTTT.

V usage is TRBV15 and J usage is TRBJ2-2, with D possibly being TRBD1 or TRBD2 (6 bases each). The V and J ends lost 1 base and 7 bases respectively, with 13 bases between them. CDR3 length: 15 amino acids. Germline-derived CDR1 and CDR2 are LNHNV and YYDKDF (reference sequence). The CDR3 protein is CATSRAGAALGELFF. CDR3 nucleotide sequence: TGTGCCACCAGCAGAGCGGGGGCTGCCCTCGGGGAGCTGTTTTTT.

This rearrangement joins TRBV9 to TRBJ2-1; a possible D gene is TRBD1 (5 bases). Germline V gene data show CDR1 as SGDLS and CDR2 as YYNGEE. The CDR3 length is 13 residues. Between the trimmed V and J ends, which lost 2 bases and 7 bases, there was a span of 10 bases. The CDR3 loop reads CASSVAGYNEQFF. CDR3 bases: TGTGCCAGCAGCGTTGCAGGGTATAATGAGCAGTTCTTC.

CDR3 in amino acids: CASSQDGRYTGELFF. CDR3 sequence (DNA): TGTGCCAGCAGTCAAGACGGAAGATACACCGGGGAGCTGTTTTTT. The chain is built from TRBV6-5 and TRBJ2-2; D ambiguous. With 5 bases removed from V and 3 bases from J, the gap between germline ends came to 13 bases. This CDR3 has 15 amino acids. The germline gives CDR1 MNHEY, CDR2 SVGAGI.

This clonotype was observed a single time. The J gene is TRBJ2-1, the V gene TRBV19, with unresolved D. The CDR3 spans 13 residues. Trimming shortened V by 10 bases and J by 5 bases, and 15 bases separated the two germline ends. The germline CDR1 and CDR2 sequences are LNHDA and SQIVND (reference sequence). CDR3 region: CATRRTLNNEQFF. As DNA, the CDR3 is TGTGCCACCCGACGTACCCTCAACAATGAGCAGTTCTTC.

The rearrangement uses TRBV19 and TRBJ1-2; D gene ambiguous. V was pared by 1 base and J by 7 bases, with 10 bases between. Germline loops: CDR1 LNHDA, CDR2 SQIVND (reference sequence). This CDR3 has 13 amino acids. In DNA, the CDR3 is TGTGCCAGTAGTATAGGGCAGACCCGTGGCTACACCTTC. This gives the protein CASSIGQTRGYTF.

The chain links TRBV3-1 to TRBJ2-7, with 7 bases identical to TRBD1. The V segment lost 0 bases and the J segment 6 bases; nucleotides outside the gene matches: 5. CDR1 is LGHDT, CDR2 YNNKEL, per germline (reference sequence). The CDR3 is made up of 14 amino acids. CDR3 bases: TGTGCCAGCAGCCAAGATTTCGGGACAGCCGAGCAGTACTTC. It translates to CASSQDFGTAEQYF.

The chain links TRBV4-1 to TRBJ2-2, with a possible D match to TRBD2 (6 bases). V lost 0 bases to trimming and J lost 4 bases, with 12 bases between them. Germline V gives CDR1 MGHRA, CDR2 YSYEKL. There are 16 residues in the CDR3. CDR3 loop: CASSQDTGVTTGELFF. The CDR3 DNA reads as TGCGCCAGCAGCCAAGATACGGGGGTTACCACCGGGGAGCTGTTTTTT.

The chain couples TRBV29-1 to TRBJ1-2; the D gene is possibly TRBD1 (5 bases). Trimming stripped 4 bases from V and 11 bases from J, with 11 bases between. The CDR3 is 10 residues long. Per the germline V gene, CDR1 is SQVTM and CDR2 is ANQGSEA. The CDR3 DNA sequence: TGCAGCGTTGTTGGGGGGGAGTACACCTTC. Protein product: CSVVGGEYTF.

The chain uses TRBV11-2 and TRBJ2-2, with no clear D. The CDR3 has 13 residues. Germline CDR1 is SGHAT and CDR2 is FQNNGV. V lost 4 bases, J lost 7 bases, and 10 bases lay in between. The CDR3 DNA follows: TGTGCCAGCAGCTCCCTTAGGGTCGGGGAGCTGTTTTTT. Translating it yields CASSSLRVGELFF.

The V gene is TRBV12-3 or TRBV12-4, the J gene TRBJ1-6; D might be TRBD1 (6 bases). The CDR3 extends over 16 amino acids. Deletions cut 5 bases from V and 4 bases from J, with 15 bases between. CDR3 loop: CASSPPGQPYNSPLHF. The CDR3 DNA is TGTGCCAGCAGTCCTCCTGGACAGCCTTATAATTCACCCCTCCACTTT.

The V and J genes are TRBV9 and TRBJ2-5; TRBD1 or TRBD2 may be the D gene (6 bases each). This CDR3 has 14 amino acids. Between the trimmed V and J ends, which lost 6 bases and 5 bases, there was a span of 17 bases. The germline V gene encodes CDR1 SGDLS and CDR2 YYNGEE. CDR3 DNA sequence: TGTGCCAGCACCAAAAGGGGGGCAGGGGAGACCCAGTACTTC. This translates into CASTKRGAGETQYF.

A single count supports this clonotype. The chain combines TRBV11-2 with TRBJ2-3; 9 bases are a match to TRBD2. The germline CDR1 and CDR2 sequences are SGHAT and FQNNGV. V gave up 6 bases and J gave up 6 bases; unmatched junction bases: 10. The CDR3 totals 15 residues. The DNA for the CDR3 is TGTGCCAGCAGGCTCCTCGGCGGGGGGGCCGATACGCAGTATTTT. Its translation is CASRLLGGGADTQYF.

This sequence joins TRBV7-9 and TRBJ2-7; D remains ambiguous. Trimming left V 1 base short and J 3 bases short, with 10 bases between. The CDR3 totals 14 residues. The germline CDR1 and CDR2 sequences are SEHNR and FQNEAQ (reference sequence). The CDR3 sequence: CASSLVTGSYEQYF. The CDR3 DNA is TGTGCCAGCAGCTTAGTGACCGGTAGCTACGAGCAGTACTTC.

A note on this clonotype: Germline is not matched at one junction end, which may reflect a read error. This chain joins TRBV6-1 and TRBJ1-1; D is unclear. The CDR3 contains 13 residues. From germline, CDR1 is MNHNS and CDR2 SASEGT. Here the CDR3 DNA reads TGTGCCAGCGGTGATTACGGCGGAGTTGAAGCTTTCTTT. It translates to CASGDYGGVEAFF.

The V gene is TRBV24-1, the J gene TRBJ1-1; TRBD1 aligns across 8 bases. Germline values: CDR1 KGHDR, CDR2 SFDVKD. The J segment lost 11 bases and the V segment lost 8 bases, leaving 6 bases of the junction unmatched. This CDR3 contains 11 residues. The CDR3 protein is CATTGQGGAFF. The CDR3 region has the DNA TGTGCCACCACAGGACAGGGAGGGGCTTTCTTT.

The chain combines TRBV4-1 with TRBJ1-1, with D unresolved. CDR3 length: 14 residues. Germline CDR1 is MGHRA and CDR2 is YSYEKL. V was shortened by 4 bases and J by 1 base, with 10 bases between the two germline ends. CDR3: CASSPSGQNTEAFF. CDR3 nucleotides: TGCGCCAGCAGCCCCTCCGGTCAGAACACTGAAGCTTTCTTT.

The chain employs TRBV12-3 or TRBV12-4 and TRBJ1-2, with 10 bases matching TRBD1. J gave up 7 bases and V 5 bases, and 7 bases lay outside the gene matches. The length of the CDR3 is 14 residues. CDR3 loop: CASSESGQGGGYTF. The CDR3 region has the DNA TGTGCCAGCAGTGAATCTGGACAGGGGGGTGGCTACACCTTC.

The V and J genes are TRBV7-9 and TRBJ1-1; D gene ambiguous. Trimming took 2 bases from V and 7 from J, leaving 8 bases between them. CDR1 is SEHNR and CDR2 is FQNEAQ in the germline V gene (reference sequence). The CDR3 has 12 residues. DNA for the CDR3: TGTGCCAGCAGCTTACCCGATCTTGAAGCTTTCTTT. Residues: CASSLPDLEAFF.